These 9 T cell receptor beta chains were all obtained from the same sample, sequenced in a study of blood T cell repertoires in COVID-19. Sequencing used immunoSEQ multiplex PCR; TCRdb keeps in-frame clones, though not all of them. The data show 300,000 to 350,000 clones, with roughly 87% seen just once and around 8.9% held by the top ten. Material: peripheral blood. The receptors originated from a man in his thirties or forties with COVID-19, enrolled during active disease.

V usage is TRBV4-3 and J usage is TRBJ2-7, with 9 bases aligning to TRBD1. The CDR3 totals 15 residues. With 3 bases clipped from V and 2 bases from J, the junction kept 5 bases outside the gene matches. Looked up from germline, CDR1 is LGHNA and CDR2 is YSLEER. Here the CDR3 DNA reads TGCGCCAGCAGCCATGAATGGGACAGGGCCTACGAGCAGTACTTC. Its protein product is CASSHEWDRAYEQYF.

The V gene is TRBV27, the J gene TRBJ2-1; tentatively, D is TRBD2 (5 bases). CDR3 length: 14 amino acids. Between the trimmed V and J ends, which lost 4 bases and 6 bases, there was a span of 13 bases. CDR1 is MNHEY, CDR2 SMNVEV, per germline (reference sequence). In DNA, the CDR3 is TGTGCCAGCAGTTCTCCGGGAAGCTTCAATGAGCAGTTCTTC. Its translation: CASSSPGSFNEQFF.

The gene calls are TRBV7-2 and TRBJ2-3; a weak D match, TRBD2 (6 bases). CDR1 is SGHTA and CDR2 is FQGNSA in the germline V gene. The CDR3 has 12 amino acids. Trimming took off 3 bases at V and 6 bases at J, with 7 bases between the two ends. CDR3 region: CASSLEGDTQYF. In nucleotides, the CDR3 is TGTGCCAGCAGCTTGGAGGGGGATACGCAGTATTTT. Based on the CDR3 plus reference TRBV7-2 and TRBJ2-3, the full variable domain is GAGVSQSPSNKVTEKGKDVELRCDPISGHTALYWYRQSLGQGLEFLIYFQGNSAPDKSGLPSDRFSAERTGGSVSTLTIQRTQQEDSAVYLCASSLEGDTQYFGPGTRLTVL.

The J gene is TRBJ1-6, the V gene TRBV6-6; TRBD1 matches 8 bases. CDR1 is MNHNY, CDR2 SVGAGI, per germline (reference sequence). J lost 6 bases, V lost 2 bases, and 6 bases had no gene match. There are 16 residues in the CDR3. CDR3 DNA: TGTGCCAGCAGTTACGCGGCAGGGGGCTCTAATTCACCCCTCCACTTT. Protein product: CASSYAAGGSNSPLHF.

The rearrangement links TRBV27 to TRBJ2-7, with D unresolved. V lost 5 bases and J 6 bases, leaving 11 bases between the germline ends. CDR3 length equals 12 residues. Germline assignment: CDR1 MNHEY and CDR2 SMNVEV (reference sequence). CDR3 sequence reads: CASSARSGEQYF. CDR3 nucleotide sequence: TGTGCCAGCAGTGCTAGGTCTGGCGAGCAGTACTTC.

The chain combines TRBV7-3 with TRBJ2-1; 10 bases match TRBD2. V was clipped by 1 base and J by 1 base; unmatched bases: 4. There are 17 residues in the CDR3. Germline V gene data show CDR1 as SGHTA and CDR2 as FQGTGA. The CDR3 region has the DNA TGTGCCAGCAGCTTAAGTGTAGCGGGGGGATCCTACAATGAGCAGTTCTTC. This translates into CASSLSVAGGSYNEQFF.

The V call is TRBV5-6, the J call TRBJ1-5; 9 bases agree with TRBD1. CDR3 length equals 16 residues. V gave up 3 bases and J gave up 4 bases; unmatched junction bases: 8. CDR1 is SGHDT, CDR2 YYEEEE, per germline. The CDR3 sequence is CASSSGLQGANQPQHF. The CDR3 DNA sequence: TGTGCCAGCAGCTCGGGATTACAGGGGGCTAATCAGCCCCAGCATTTT.

In this sample, this clone turned up once. The genes are TRBV28 and TRBJ2-1; TRBD2 agrees at 9 bases. V gave up 0 bases and J gave up 9 bases; unmatched junction bases: 6. The germline CDR1 and CDR2 sequences are MDHEN and SYDVKM. This CDR3 contains 15 residues. This chain's CDR3 is CASSLWVSGRSEQFF. In DNA, the CDR3 is TGTGCCAGCAGTTTATGGGTTAGCGGGAGATCTGAGCAGTTCTTC.

This chain connects TRBV19 to TRBJ2-7; 9 nucleotides line up with TRBD2. CDR1 and CDR2 (germline): LNHDA, SQIVND (reference sequence). J was trimmed by 7 bases and V by 5 bases; bases with no gene match: 12. The CDR3 totals 15 residues. The DNA for the CDR3 is TGTGCCAGTAGTCAGGGGACTAGCCGCTATTCGGAGCAGTACTTC. Protein sequence: CASSQGTSRYSEQYF.